This is a list of T cell receptor beta chains from one sample in a study of blood T cell repertoires in COVID-19. Generated by immunoSEQ multiplex PCR, the TCRdb table keeps only in-frame clones and is missing some. The top ten hold over 15% of the sample, which has some 76,000 clones, 70% to 90% seen once. The sequencing input was peripheral blood. The receptors shown here come from a man at least 80 years old in a cohort sampled during active COVID-19. CDR3s include the opening cysteine and the closing phenylalanine or tryptophan. D genes are given only for firm matches. Not every row has a clone size; where given, it reads once, few, many or a size class.

>TRBD1|TRBJ1-1|TRBV29-1|.
CSVGQGGTEAFF
TGCAGCGTCGGACAGGGCGGGACTGAAGCTTTCTTT
>TRBD1|TRBJ1-1|TRBV5-6|few
CASSPRDRVVTEAFF
TGTGCCAGCAGCCCGCGGGACAGGGTCGTCACTGAAGCTTTCTTT
>.|TRBJ2-5|TRBV5-4|.
CASSPRGGDQETQYF
TGTGCCAGCAGTCCGAGGGGGGGGGACCAAGAGACCCAGTACTTC
>.|TRBJ1-3|TRBV2|.
CASSGGLGVGNTIYF
TGTGCCAGCAGTGGGGGGCTGGGGGTTGGAAACACCATATATTTT
>TRBD2|TRBJ2-1|TRBV29-1|once
CSVGTSYEQFF
TGCAGCGTTGGGACTAGCTATGAGCAGTTCTTC
>.|TRBJ1-2|TRBV7-8|once
CASSLVGYGYTF
TGTGCCAGCAGCTTAGTCGGGTATGGCTACACCTTC
>TRBD1|TRBJ2-7|TRBV18|.
CASFRDRGPNEQYF
TGTGCCAGCTTCCGGGACAGGGGGCCCAACGAGCAGTACTTC
>.|TRBJ1-2|TRBV7-2|.
CASSFRAEGFHGYTF
TGTGCCAGCAGCTTCCGCGCAGAGGGCTTTCATGGCTACACCTTC
>.|TRBJ1-2|TRBV6-6|.
CATQSGVGGYTF
TGTGCCACGCAATCAGGGGTTGGGGGCTACACCTTC
>TRBD2|TRBJ2-3|TRBV28|.
CASSRPGLAADTQYF
TGTGCCAGTTCTCGTCCGGGACTAGCCGCAGATACGCAGTATTTT
>.|TRBJ1-4|TRBV5-1|.
CASSLGLTGGKLFF
TGCGCCAGCAGCTTGGGGTTGACAGGCGGAAAACTGTTTTTT
>.|TRBJ1-1|TRBV29-1|few
CSVLDSTNTEAFF
TGCAGCGTTTTGGACAGCACGAACACTGAAGCTTTCTTT
>TRBD1|TRBJ1-2|TRBV19|few
CASSIRDSDPYGYTF
TGTGCCAGTAGTATAAGGGACAGCGACCCTTATGGCTACACCTTC
>.|TRBJ2-4|TRBV5-6|.
CASSADGGNIQYF
TGTGCCAGCAGCGCGGACGGGGGAAACATTCAGTACTTC